Sequencing of this TCR beta chain was carried out in a study of neoadjuvant anti-PD-1 for oral cavity cancer (dated by TCRdb to about 2021). In the study overall: Patients mostly received three to four biweekly doses of nivolumab at 3 mg/kg before curative-intent surgical resection. For patients who did not progress, a fourth nivolumab dose was given around day 43, followed by definitive surgical resection on days 50-56. There were roughly 11 patients in the parent correlative cohort, and the response rate was 30% to 35%. Patients with complete response, partial response or stable disease by RECIST 1.1 were defined as responders, whereas patients with progression were defined as non-responders.

Sample time point, as interpreted from the label and publication: after neoadjuvant nivolumab, at surgical resection. The patients had newly diagnosed stage II-IVA oral cavity squamous cell carcinoma and had not received any prior systemic or radiation treatment. Everyone in the cohort had locally advanced, HPV-negative oral cavity squamous cell carcinoma. The samples were obtained from a longitudinal correlative study of a single-arm phase II trial testing neoadjuvant nivolumab in oral cavity squamous cell carcinoma. Subject-matched pre- and post-treatment PBMCs and tumors from three responders and three non-responders were subjected to genomic DNA-based TCRbeta sequencing. The Maxwell RSC DNA from Tissue kit was used to isolate genomic DNA from tumor tissue. Worth noting for this clone: Its antigen target is currently unknown. No base quality information exists; no much larger clone differs at one position.

Tumor libraries used mostly about 4.8 ug of input genomic DNA for survey sequencing, with two replicates per sample. The immunoSEQ hsTCRbeta kit was used to prepare TCRbeta libraries according to the manufacturer's instructions. An Illumina NovaSeq 6000 S4 flow cell was used to sequence the final libraries, which had first been combined to 3 nM. The authors' pipeline ran thus. The immunoSEQ Analyzer handled quality control and preprocessing of the raw data. The analysis was restricted to productive rearrangements, with each unique CDR3 amino acid sequence defining a clonotype. Using the R package tcR, the researchers computed the Gini-Simpson index as their estimate of repertoire clonality. Student's t test was used to compare Gini indices, while Pearson correlation assessed associations with tumor size change. TCRdb carries this immuneACCESS record with in-frame sequences only. Its versions omit some clonotypes, under half of them owing to an unresolved V gene in the studies checked, with the rest unexplained. V and J calls and clone size are given by that table; D and trimming were obtained from the DNA. In all, the sample holds some 22,000 clones, and approximately 27% of those were seen once. The top ten clonotypes cover about 16% of the sample.

What the study reported, not specific to this receptor: A higher pretreatment blood Treg/Th17 ratio correlated with both higher pretreatment blood TCRbeta clonality and lower post-treatment tumor TCRbeta clonality. TCR analyses included only three patients per response group, and the authors called for larger cohorts for validation. Greater tumor shrinkage correlated with larger post-treatment sizes of preexisting intratumoral clones, which suggests that expansion of preexisting clones contributed to response.

This sample comprised tumor tissue, obtained after nivolumab (anti-PD-1) treatment. The sequence derives from a person aged 35 to 85 with oral cavity squamous cell carcinoma.

The CDR3 in this case is CATSRDRQSGANVLTF. At the DNA level, the sequence is TGTGCCACCAGCAGAGATAGGCAATCTGGGGCCAACGTCCTGACTTTC. The chain is encoded by TRBV15 joined to TRBJ2-6, with no confidently assigned D gene. The germline V gene encodes CDR1 LNHNV and CDR2 YYDKDF (reference sequence). The CDR3 covers 16 residues, taking in both the cysteine and the phenylalanine. The retained sequence is limited to the CDR3, 48 bases, with the frame set at the first base. V is clipped by 0 bases and J by 1 base, and the sequence between their germline boundaries is 7 bases long.